Listed below are T cell receptor beta chains from one sample, sequenced in a study of cytomegalovirus exposure and HLA in healthy donors. Here immunoSEQ multiplex PCR was the method, and the copy in TCRdb shows in-frame clones only, minus some. The sample has 150,000 or so clones; about 86% are singletons. Sequenced: PBMCs. Source of these receptors: a human donor in good health. The CDR3 runs from the conserved cysteine through the conserved F or W. D genes are given only for firm matches. Where a row states a size, it is once, few, many or the class of an expanded clone; other rows omit it.

J: TRBJ2-1; size: .; D: TRBD2; V: TRBV28; CDR3: CASSGLVRYNEQFF; DNA: TGTGCCAGCAGTGGACTAGTCCGTTACAATGAGCAGTTCTTC
J: TRBJ2-7; size: few; D: .; V: TRBV18; CDR3: CASSQGGSRYEQYF; DNA: TGTGCCAGCTCACAAGGGGGATCCCGGTACGAGCAGTACTTC
J: TRBJ2-5; size: .; D: TRBD1; V: TRBV29-1; CDR3: CSARTGGKETQYF; DNA: TGCAGCGCCCGGACAGGGGGAAAAGAGACCCAGTACTTC
J: TRBJ2-1; size: .; D: TRBD1; V: TRBV13; CDR3: CASSYPTGTLNEQFF; DNA: TGTGCCAGCAGCTACCCGACAGGGACCCTCAATGAGCAGTTCTTC
J: TRBJ1-1; size: .; D: .; V: TRBV27; CDR3: CASSPFAGTEAFF; DNA: TGTGCCAGCAGTCCGTTTGCGGGAACTGAAGCTTTCTTT
J: TRBJ2-6; size: .; D: .; V: TRBV7-8; CDR3: CASSLEAGYSGANVLTF; DNA: TGTGCCAGCAGCTTAGAGGCAGGATACTCTGGGGCCAACGTCCTGACTTTC
J: TRBJ1-1; size: once; D: .; V: TRBV7-2; CDR3: CASSLAGHREEAFF; DNA: TGTGCCAGCAGCTTAGCGGGGCACAGGGAGGAAGCTTTCTTT
J: TRBJ1-5; size: once; D: .; V: TRBV28; CDR3: CASSPPFQPQHF; DNA: TGTGCCAGCAGTCCTCCCTTTCAGCCCCAGCATTTT
J: TRBJ2-2; size: .; D: TRBD1; V: TRBV7-9; CDR3: CASSPYRGEIEGTLFF; DNA: TGTGCCAGCAGCCCCTACAGGGGCGAGATTGAAGGGACGCTGTTTTTT
J: TRBJ1-5; size: once; D: .; V: TRBV28; CDR3: CASRPSGFDSNQPQHF; DNA: TGTGCCAGCAGACCCTCGGGGTTTGATAGCAATCAGCCCCAGCATTTT
J: TRBJ2-3; size: .; D: TRBD2; V: TRBV27; CDR3: CASRPHSGAGTDTQYF; DNA: TGTGCCAGCAGACCCCATAGCGGGGCCGGCACAGATACGCAGTATTTT
J: TRBJ1-4; size: .; D: .; V: TRBV9; CDR3: CASSPLTATNEKLFF; DNA: TGTGCCAGCAGCCCCCTGACAGCAACTAATGAAAAACTGTTTTTT
J: TRBJ1-1; size: .; D: .; V: TRBV2; CDR3: CASSDSRLNTEAFF; DNA: TGTGCCAGCAGTGATTCGAGACTCAACACTGAAGCTTTCTTT
J: TRBJ2-7; size: .; D: TRBD1; V: TRBV5-4; CDR3: CASSFGGQGRMYEQYF; DNA: TGTGCCAGCAGCTTTGGGGGACAGGGACGTATGTACGAGCAGTACTTC
J: TRBJ2-3; size: once; D: .; V: TRBV2; CDR3: CASSANTQYF; DNA: TGTGCCAGCAGTGCTAATACGCAGTATTTT
J: TRBJ2-2; size: .; D: .; V: TRBV6-6; CDR3: CASRIAVIGELFF; DNA: TGTGCCAGCAGGATCGCGGTGATCGGGGAGCTGTTTTTT
J: TRBJ1-2; size: few; D: .; V: TRBV2; CDR3: CASSLQGSYGYTF; DNA: TGTGCCAGCAGCCTACAGGGCAGCTATGGCTACACCTTC
J: TRBJ1-1; size: .; D: .; V: TRBV11-2; CDR3: CASSLGRGLAFF; DNA: TGTGCCAGCAGCTTGGGGAGAGGTCTGGCTTTCTTT
J: TRBJ2-4; size: .; D: .; V: TRBV27; CDR3: CASSLKGNIQYF; DNA: TGTGCCAGCAGTTTAAAGGGGAACATTCAGTACTTC
J: TRBJ1-2; size: few; D: .; V: TRBV2; CDR3: CASSLGTIIYGYTF; DNA: TGTGCCAGCAGTCTAGGCACGATAATATATGGCTACACCTTC
J: TRBJ1-6; size: .; D: .; V: TRBV4-3; CDR3: CASSQSTPGFNSPLHF; DNA: TGCGCCAGCAGCCAATCCACGCCCGGGTTCAATTCACCCCTCCACTTT
J: TRBJ2-2; size: .; D: .; V: TRBV4-3; CDR3: CASGRTSNTGELFF; DNA: TGCGCCAGCGGTAGGACTTCAAACACCGGGGAGCTGTTTTTT